This T cell receptor (beta chain) was recovered during a study of OX40 agonist ivuxolimab in advanced cancers. Study background: Ivuxolimab, which is an agonistic anti-OX40 (CD134) antibody, was administered to the patients. People in dose escalation had one of these cancers: hepatocellular carcinoma, melanoma, renal cell or head and neck cancer. Study-wide results and caveats: The study observed clonal expansion of CD4+ and CD8+ blood T cells by week 6 at 0.1 to 3.0 mg/kg.

A word on this clone: What it binds is unknown.

Clones were sequenced by immunoSEQ multiplex PCR, and TCRdb holds only the in-frame ones, with some missing. The sample has roughly 77,000 clones, 92% seen once. Germline assignment: CDR1 SGHDT and CDR2 YYEEEE. The CDR3 sequence is 13 residues long. Trimming shortened V by 4 bases and J by 3 bases, and 10 bases separated the two germline ends. The receptor was derived from an adult with an advanced solid tumor such as melanoma, head and neck, liver or kidney cancer. The sample here was CD4+ or CD8+ T cells sorted from blood, taken in a trial of the OX40 agonist ivuxolimab. This chain connects TRBV5-6 to TRBJ1-2; D is undetermined. CDR3 residues: CASSPDIYYGYTF. CDR3 DNA sequence: TGTGCCAGCAGCCCTGACATTTACTATGGCTACACCTTC.